Listed below are T cell receptor beta chains from one sample, sequenced in a study of blood T cell repertoires in COVID-19. Method: immunoSEQ multiplex PCR; TCRdb's copy keeps in-frame clones and lacks some. This sample has approximately 350,000 clones, with approximately 86% found just once. The sequencing sample was made of peripheral blood. These receptors all stem from an older woman with COVID-19, enrolled during active disease. CDR3s include the opening cysteine and the closing phenylalanine or tryptophan. A D gene is named only where the DNA matches it firmly. Rows may omit the clone size; those that give it use once, few, many or a size class.

D: TRBD2; J: TRBJ2-1; size: .; V: TRBV11-3; CDR3: CASSLGSGGRSYNEQFF; DNA: TGTGCCAGCAGCTTAGGTAGCGGGGGCCGCTCCTACAATGAGCAGTTCTTC
D: TRBD1; J: TRBJ1-5; size: .; V: TRBV5-1; CDR3: CASSFTGDQPQHF; DNA: TGCGCCAGCAGCTTTACAGGGGATCAGCCCCAGCATTTT
D: .; J: TRBJ2-2; size: .; V: TRBV27; CDR3: CASSIPGHNTGELFF; DNA: TGTGCCAGCAGCATCCCGGGACACAACACCGGGGAGCTGTTTTTT
D: TRBD1; J: TRBJ1-1; size: .; V: TRBV7-3; CDR3: CASSLKGAGQGTFTGWNTEAFF; DNA: TGTGCCAGCAGCTTAAAGGGCGCGGGACAGGGTACTTTCACCGGCTGGAACACTGAAGCTTTCTTT
D: .; J: TRBJ1-2; size: few; V: TRBV5-1; CDR3: CASSLDSYGYTF; DNA: TGCGCCAGCAGCTTGGACAGCTATGGCTACACCTTC
D: TRBD2; J: TRBJ2-5; size: .; V: TRBV3-1/TRBV3-2; CDR3: CASSQDIAGGRETQYF; DNA: TGTGCCAGCAGCCAAGATATAGCGGGGGGTCGAGAGACCCAGTACTTC
D: .; J: TRBJ2-5; size: .; V: TRBV6-5; CDR3: CASRRTAQETQYF; DNA: TGTGCCAGCAGAAGGACAGCTCAAGAGACCCAGTACTTC
D: .; J: TRBJ2-3; size: .; V: TRBV5-1; CDR3: CASSLDLNTDTQYF; DNA: TGCGCCAGCAGCTTGGACTTAAACACAGATACGCAGTATTTT
D: .; J: TRBJ2-1; size: .; V: TRBV3-1/TRBV3-2; CDR3: CASSQGLSSYNEQFF; DNA: TGTGCCAGCAGCCAAGGGTTGAGCTCCTACAATGAGCAGTTCTTC
D: TRBD2; J: TRBJ2-7; size: .; V: TRBV4-2; CDR3: CASSQGGAGGIYEQYF; DNA: TGTGCCAGCAGCCAAGGCGGTGCGGGGGGGATATACGAGCAGTACTTC
D: .; J: TRBJ1-4; size: few; V: TRBV12-3/TRBV12-4; CDR3: CASATGVEKLFF; DNA: TGTGCCAGCGCCACGGGTGTTGAAAAACTGTTTTTT
D: .; J: TRBJ2-3; size: .; V: TRBV5-1; CDR3: CASSYRGGPGDTQYF; DNA: TGCGCCAGCAGTTATAGGGGGGGCCCGGGTGATACGCAGTATTTT
D: .; J: TRBJ1-5; size: .; V: TRBV7-8; CDR3: CASSSQGGNQPQHF; DNA: TGTGCCAGCAGCTCACAGGGTGGCAATCAGCCCCAGCATTTT
D: .; J: TRBJ2-7; size: .; V: TRBV5-6; CDR3: CASSLGPGGSYEQYF; DNA: TGTGCCAGCAGCTTGGGACCCGGGGGTTCCTACGAGCAGTACTTC
D: .; J: TRBJ1-2; size: .; V: TRBV12-3/TRBV12-4; CDR3: CASSFLGADGYTF; DNA: TGTGCCAGCAGTTTTCTAGGGGCGGATGGCTACACCTTC
D: .; J: TRBJ1-1; size: .; V: TRBV5-1; CDR3: CASSFRTVMNTEAFF; DNA: TGCGCCAGCAGCTTCAGGACAGTTATGAACACTGAAGCTTTCTTT
D: TRBD1; J: TRBJ1-2; size: .; V: TRBV10-2; CDR3: CASSADRALTGYTF; DNA: TGCGCCAGCAGTGCCGACAGGGCTCTAACCGGCTACACCTTC
D: TRBD1; J: TRBJ2-7; size: .; V: TRBV19; CDR3: CASSIGSGGSNEQYF; DNA: TGTGCCAGTAGTATAGGGTCAGGGGGTTCGAACGAGCAGTACTTC
D: .; J: TRBJ2-1; size: .; V: TRBV7-2; CDR3: CASSSAVATSSYNEQFF; DNA: TGTGCCAGCAGCTCGGCGGTGGCTACGAGCTCCTACAATGAGCAGTTCTTC
D: TRBD1; J: TRBJ2-1; size: few; V: TRBV2; CDR3: CASSGDRANNEQFF; DNA: TGTGCCAGCAGTGGTGACAGGGCTAACAATGAGCAGTTCTTC
D: .; J: TRBJ2-2; size: .; V: TRBV30; CDR3: CAWSKGINTGELFF; DNA: TGTGCCTGGAGTAAGGGGATAAACACCGGGGAGCTGTTTTTT
D: TRBD1; J: TRBJ1-6; size: .; V: TRBV19; CDR3: CASSDVTGYNSPLHF; DNA: TGTGCCAGTAGTGATGTGACAGGGTATAATTCACCCCTCCACTTT